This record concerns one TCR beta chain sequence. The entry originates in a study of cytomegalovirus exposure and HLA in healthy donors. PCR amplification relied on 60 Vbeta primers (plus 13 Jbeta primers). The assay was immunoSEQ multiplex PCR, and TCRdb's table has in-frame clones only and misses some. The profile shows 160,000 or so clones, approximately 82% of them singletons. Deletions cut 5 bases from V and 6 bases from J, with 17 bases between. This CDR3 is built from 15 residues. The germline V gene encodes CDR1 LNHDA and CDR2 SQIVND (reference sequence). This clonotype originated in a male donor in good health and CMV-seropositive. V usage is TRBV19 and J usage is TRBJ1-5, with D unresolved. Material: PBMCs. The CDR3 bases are TGTGCCAGTAGTCAGATAGGAGGGCACGGTCAGCCCCAGCATTTT. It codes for CASSQIGGHGQPQHF.